This passage covers 18 T cell receptor beta chains from one sample sequenced in a study of T cells in localized non-small cell lung cancer. The repertoire was sequenced with immunoSEQ multiplex PCR; TCRdb's copy has only in-frame clones and lacks some. This table has about a thousand clones, around 20% appearing once. This sample comprised normal lung tissue next to the tumor, obtained before any cancer treatment. The source of these receptors is a woman between 40 and 69 years old with stage III lung adenocarcinoma.

This rearrangement joins TRBV28 to TRBJ2-7, with a possible D match to TRBD2 (6 bases). Trimming stripped 3 bases from V and 2 bases from J, with 11 bases between. Germline V gene data show CDR1 as MDHEN and CDR2 as SYDVKM. CDR3 length: 14 amino acids. CDR3 in amino acids: CASSFRGKPYEQYF. CDR3 nucleotides: TGTGCCAGCAGTTTTCGCGGGAAACCCTACGAGCAGTACTTC.

This clone was counted a few times. This sequence joins TRBV11-3 and TRBJ1-1; D not resolved. CDR3 length: 14 residues. The V and J ends lost 3 bases and 0 bases respectively, with 8 bases between them. The germline gives CDR1 SGHNT, CDR2 YENEEA. CDR3 DNA: TGTGCCAGCAGCTTGGGGTTCTTGAACACTGAAGCTTTCTTT. This encodes CASSLGFLNTEAFF.

The chain uses TRBV11-3 and TRBJ1-4, with D unclear. The germline V gene has CDR1 SGHNT and CDR2 YENEEA. V was cut by 5 bases and J by 0 bases, with 22 bases left in between. The CDR3 is made up of 19 amino acids. Written as DNA, the CDR3 is TGTGCCAGCAGCCCAGGAACTAACCGAGAACTTACAACTAATGAAAAACTGTTTTTT. Its translation: CASSPGTNRELTTNEKLFF.

This clone was seen more than once but under ten times. J is TRBJ2-1 and V is TRBV6-8; D may be TRBD2 (5 bases). The CDR3 extends over 15 amino acids. The V end was cut by 7 bases, the J end by 3 bases, with 16 bases between. The V gene's germline CDR1 is MNHGY and CDR2 SAAAGT. CDR3 bases: TGTGCCAGCAAGCTAGCACCCACGGACTACAATGAGCAGTTCTTC. Its protein product is CASKLAPTDYNEQFF.

This clone was seen more than once but under ten times. The J gene is TRBJ2-2, the V gene TRBV6-7; 8 bases match TRBD2. TRBV6-7 is annotated as an ORF whose role is uncertain. The trim removed 5 bases at V and 6 bases at J, leaving 5 bases unmatched. The CDR3 contains 14 residues. The CDR3 DNA reads TGTGCCAGCAGTGATGCGGGAGGATCCGGGGAGCTGTTTTTT. This encodes CASSDAGGSGELFF.

CDR3 sequence (DNA): TGTGCCAGTAGTATAGGAAGCGGACTAGCGGTTACCAATGAGCAGTTCTTC. This encodes CASSIGSGLAVTNEQFF. V is TRBV19 and J is TRBJ2-1; 10 bases are shared with TRBD2. CDR1 and CDR2 (germline): LNHDA, SQIVND (reference sequence). This CDR3 comprises 17 residues. Trimming removed 1 base from V and 6 bases from J; junction bases left unmatched: 9.

This clone rates as medium-sized. This chain uses TRBV11-3 with TRBJ2-7; the match to TRBD1 covers 11 bases. Trimming removed 4 bases from V and 3 bases from J; junction bases left unmatched: 5. Germline V gives CDR1 SGHNT, CDR2 YENEEA. This CDR3 has 15 residues. CDR3 residues: CASSYDGTGGYEQYF. Written as DNA, the CDR3 is TGTGCCAGCAGCTACGACGGGACAGGGGGCTACGAGCAGTACTTC.

A few counts support this clone. The chain has TRBV30 and TRBJ2-5; the match to TRBD2 covers 7 bases. Germline trimming cut 4 bases from V and 3 bases from J; bases unmatched to any gene: 8. Germline CDR1 GTSNPN, CDR2 SVGIG (reference sequence). The CDR3 runs 14 residues. As DNA, the CDR3 is TGTGCCTGGAATTCTGGACTAGGGGAAGAGACCCAGTACTTC. Translation: CAWNSGLGEETQYF.

This sequence joins TRBV9 and TRBJ2-3; D is possibly TRBD1 (5 bases). The V gene's germline CDR1 is SGDLS and CDR2 YYNGEE. V was pared by 2 bases and J by 2 bases, with 9 bases between. The CDR3 sequence is 14 residues long. CDR3 in DNA: TGTGCCAGCAGCGTCTCGGACAACACAGATACGCAGTATTTT. Encoded protein: CASSVSDNTDTQYF.

In its sample, this clone is medium-sized (0.01 to 0.1%). The chain uses TRBV11-3 and TRBJ2-7; D may be TRBD1 (6 bases). Germline assignment: CDR1 SGHNT and CDR2 YENEEA. The CDR3 runs 15 residues. The V and J ends lost 2 bases and 4 bases respectively, with 15 bases between them. The CDR3: CASSLLRGIEYEQYF. CDR3 nucleotides: TGTGCCAGCAGCTTACTAAGGGGGATAGAATACGAGCAGTACTTC.

The table lists this clone with a few counts. The chain employs TRBV25-1 and TRBJ1-4; 10 nucleotides line up with TRBD1. The junction had 6 bases not matched to a gene; V was cut back by 8 bases and J by 3 bases. The CDR3 spans 15 residues. The V gene's germline CDR1 is MGHDK and CDR2 SYGVNS. The DNA of the CDR3 is TGTGCCAGCTCCGACAGGGGGCTGGCTAATGAAAAACTGTTTTTT. It specifies CASSDRGLANEKLFF.

This clone was seen a handful of times. This sequence joins TRBV10-1 and TRBJ2-1; D is possibly TRBD2 (6 bases). Germline V gene sequence: CDR1 WNHNN, CDR2 SYGVQD (reference sequence). CDR3 size: 16 residues. Trimming removed 1 base at V and 5 bases at J, with 15 bases between. The CDR3 DNA is TGCGCCAGCAGTGAGTTCGCGAGCGGGCTAAACAATGAGCAGTTCTTC. Residues: CASSEFASGLNNEQFF.

The chain is built from TRBV7-6 and TRBJ1-1; possibly TRBD1 for D (5 bases). The CDR3 consists of 14 residues. Trimming removed 3 bases at V and 3 bases at J, with 11 bases between. Germline CDR1 is SGHVS and CDR2 is FNYEAQ. CDR3 protein: CASSLVGVDTEAFF. The CDR3 DNA reads as TGTGCCAGCAGCTTGGTAGGGGTAGACACTGAAGCTTTCTTT.

The chain couples TRBV11-3 to TRBJ1-2; TRBD1 is a possible D gene (5 bases). The CDR3 loop spans 15 amino acids. Trimming shortened V by 1 base and J by 4 bases, and 13 bases separated the two germline ends. The germline V gene has CDR1 SGHNT and CDR2 YENEEA. DNA of the CDR3: TGTGCCAGCAGCTTAGGGACACCGACGTTCTATGGCTACACCTTC. Translated: CASSLGTPTFYGYTF.

This clone is medium-sized within its sample. The chain employs TRBV11-3 and TRBJ1-3; 9 positions agree with TRBD1. Germline loops: CDR1 SGHNT, CDR2 YENEEA. The CDR3 length is 16 residues. V lost 3 bases, J lost 3 bases, and 6 bases stayed unmatched. As DNA, the CDR3 is TGTGCCAGCAGCTTCCTACAGGGGGCGCGTGGAAACACCATATATTTT. Protein sequence: CASSFLQGARGNTIYF.

This chain connects TRBV29-1 to TRBJ2-5; D remains ambiguous. CDR1 is SQVTM and CDR2 is ANQGSEA in the germline V gene. The CDR3 loop spans 12 amino acids. V lost 7 bases and J 1 base, leaving 10 bases between the germline ends. This CDR3 is CSARTPQETQYF. The CDR3 DNA follows: TGCAGCGCCCGAACACCCCAAGAGACCCAGTACTTC. The full variable domain, rest sourced from reference TRBV29-1 and TRBJ2-5, is SAVISQKPSRDICQRGTSLTIQCQVDSQVTMMFWYRQQPGQSLTLIATANQGSEATYESGFVIDKFPISRPNLTFSTLTVSNMSPEDSSIYLCSARTPQETQYFGPGTRLLVL.

The rearrangement links TRBV30 to TRBJ1-1; D may be TRBD1 (6 bases). V gave up 0 bases and J gave up 1 base, with 12 bases separating them. Germline assignment: CDR1 GTSNPN and CDR2 SVGIG (reference sequence). The CDR3 is made up of 15 amino acids. In nucleotides, the CDR3 is TGTGCCTGGAGTGTTACTGGACAGTGGAACACTGAAGCTTTCTTT. As protein: CAWSVTGQWNTEAFF. Full variable domain (rest looked up from reference TRBV30 and TRBJ1-1): SQTIHQWPATLVQPVGSPLSLECTVEGTSNPNLYWYRQAAGRGLQLLFYSVGIGQISSEVPQNLSASRPQDRQFILSSKKLLLSDSGFYLCAWSVTGQWNTEAFFGQGTRLTVV.

The chain combines TRBV28 with TRBJ2-1, with 9 bases identical to TRBD2. V trimming: 5 bases; J trimming: 12 bases; junction bases outside the gene matches: 17. The V gene's germline CDR1 is MDHEN and CDR2 SYDVKM. CDR3 length: 16 residues. CDR3 nucleotide sequence: TGTGCCAGCAGTCCCCCTAGCGGGAACTCACAAAGGGTGCAGTTCTTC. It codes for CASSPPSGNSQRVQFF.